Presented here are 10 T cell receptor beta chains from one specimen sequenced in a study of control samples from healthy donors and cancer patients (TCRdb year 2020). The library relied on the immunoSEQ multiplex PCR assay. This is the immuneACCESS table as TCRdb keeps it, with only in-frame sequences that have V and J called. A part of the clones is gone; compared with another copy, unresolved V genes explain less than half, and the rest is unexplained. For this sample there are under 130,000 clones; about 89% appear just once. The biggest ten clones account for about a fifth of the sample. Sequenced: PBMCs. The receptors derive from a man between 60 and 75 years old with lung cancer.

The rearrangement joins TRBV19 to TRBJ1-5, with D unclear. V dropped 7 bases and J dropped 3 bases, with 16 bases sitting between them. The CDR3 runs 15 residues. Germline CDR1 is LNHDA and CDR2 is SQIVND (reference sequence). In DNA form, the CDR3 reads TGTGCCAGTACCAAGCGGGGAACTATCAATCAGCCCCAGCATTTT. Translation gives CASTKRGTINQPQHF.

CDR3 sequence: CASSLEGSSGSYEQYV. CDR3 bases: TGCGCCAGCAGCTTGGAGGGTAGTAGCGGCTCCTACGAGCAGTACGTC. This chain links TRBV5-1 with TRBJ2-7; D might be TRBD2 (6 bases). The CDR3 runs 16 residues. Per the germline V gene, CDR1 is SGHRS and CDR2 is YFSETQ. V gave up 0 bases and J gave up 0 bases, with 13 bases separating them.

In DNA form, the CDR3 reads TGTGCCAGTAGGAGTAGCGGGGGTACCGGGGAGCTGTTTTTT. Translating it yields CASRSSGGTGELFF. The chain has TRBV19 and TRBJ2-2; 9 nucleotides align to TRBD2. There are 14 residues in the CDR3. With V trimmed by 6 bases and J by 5 bases, 4 bases remained unmatched. Looked up from germline, CDR1 is LNHDA and CDR2 is SQIVND (reference sequence). Based on the CDR3 plus reference TRBV19 and TRBJ2-2, the full variable domain is DGGITQSPKYLFRKEGQNVTLSCEQNLNHDAMYWYRQDPGQGLRLIYYSQIVNDFQKGDIAEGYSVSREKKESFPLTVTSAQKNPTAFYLCASRSSGGTGELFFGEGSRLTVL.

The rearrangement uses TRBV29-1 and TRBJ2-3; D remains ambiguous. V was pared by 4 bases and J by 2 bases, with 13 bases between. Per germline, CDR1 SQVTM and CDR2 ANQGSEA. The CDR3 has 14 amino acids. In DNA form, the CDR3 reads TGCAGCGTTGCCCTTCTTGCTATCACAGATACGCAGTATTTT. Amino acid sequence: CSVALLAITDTQYF.

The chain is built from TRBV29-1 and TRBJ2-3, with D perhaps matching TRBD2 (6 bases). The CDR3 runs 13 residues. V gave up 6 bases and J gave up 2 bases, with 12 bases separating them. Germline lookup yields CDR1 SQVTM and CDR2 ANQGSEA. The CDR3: CSVAGSATDTQYF. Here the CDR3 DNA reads TGCAGCGTGGCGGGGTCGGCCACAGATACGCAGTATTTT.

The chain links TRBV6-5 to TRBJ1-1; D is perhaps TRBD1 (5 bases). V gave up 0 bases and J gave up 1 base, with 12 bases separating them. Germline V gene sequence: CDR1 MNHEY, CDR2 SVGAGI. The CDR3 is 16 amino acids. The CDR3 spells CASSYSTWQGNTEAFF. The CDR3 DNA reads TGTGCCAGCAGTTACTCGACTTGGCAGGGGAACACTGAAGCTTTCTTT.

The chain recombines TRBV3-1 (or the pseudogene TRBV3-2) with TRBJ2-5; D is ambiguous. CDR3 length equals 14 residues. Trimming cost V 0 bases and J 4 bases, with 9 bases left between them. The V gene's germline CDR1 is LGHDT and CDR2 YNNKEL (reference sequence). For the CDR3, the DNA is TGTGCCAGCAGCCAAGAAGCCAGAATAGAGACCCAGTACTTC. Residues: CASSQEARIETQYF.

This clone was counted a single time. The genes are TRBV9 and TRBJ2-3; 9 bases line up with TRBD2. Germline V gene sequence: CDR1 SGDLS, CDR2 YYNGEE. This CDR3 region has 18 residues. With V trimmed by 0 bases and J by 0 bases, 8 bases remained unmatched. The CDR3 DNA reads TGTGCCAGCAGCGTAGACCTCCTAGCGGGGAGAAGCACAGATACGCAGTATTTT. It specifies CASSVDLLAGRSTDTQYF.

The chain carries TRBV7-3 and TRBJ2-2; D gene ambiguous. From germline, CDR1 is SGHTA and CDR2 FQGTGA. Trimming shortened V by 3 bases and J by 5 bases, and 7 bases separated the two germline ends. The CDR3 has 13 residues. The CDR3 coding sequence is TGTGCCAGCAGCTTTTCGGATACCGGGGAGCTGTTTTTT. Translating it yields CASSFSDTGELFF.

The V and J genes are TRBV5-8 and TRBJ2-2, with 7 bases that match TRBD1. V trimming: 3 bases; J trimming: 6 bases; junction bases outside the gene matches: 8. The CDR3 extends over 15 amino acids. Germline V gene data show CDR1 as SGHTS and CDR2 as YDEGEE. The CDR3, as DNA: TGTGCCAGCAGCTCTTACAGGGGCGGCGCCGGGGAGCTGTTTTTT. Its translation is CASSSYRGGAGELFF.